These 7 T cell receptor beta chains were sequenced from one sample in a study of identical twins (dated by TCRdb to about 2016). The library was built by means of 5' RACE. This sample was sequenced with an Illumina HiSeq 2000. The public sequencing data were trimmed at Q25 with fastp and processed into clonotypes with MiXCR by TCRdb, which kept only in-frame beta chains. Rows with one shared CDR3 protein collapse into an entry with the most common genes and DNA. This sample has 350,000 to 400,000 distinct CDR3 sequences in its table, and roughly 10% of those were observed once. The top ten clones comprise approximately 8.9% of the sample. Sequencing was performed on naive T cells sorted from blood. Explained via the paper, the cell subset or site label denotes: cells isolated with a human naive T-cell isolation kit. Every receptor here comes from a woman aged 50 to 65 in good health.

The rearrangement links TRBV4-1 to TRBJ2-3, with unresolved D. The V gene lost 0 bases and the J gene lost 3 bases, with 4 bases spanning the gap. There are 13 residues in the CDR3. CDR1 and CDR2 from the germline V gene are MGHRA and YSYEKL. CDR3 in amino acids: CASSQDWTDTQYF. The CDR3 nucleotides are TGCGCCAGCAGCCAAGATTGGACAGATACGCAGTATTTT.

V and J are TRBV6-6 and TRBJ2-5; D is unclear. The CDR3 has 15 residues. Trimming removed 5 bases at V and 1 base at J, with 14 bases between. Germline V lookup: CDR1 MNHNY, CDR2 SVGAGI (reference sequence). The CDR3, as DNA: TGTGCCAGCAGTACCCGGTCGGTAGCCCAAGAGACCCAGTACTTC. Translating it yields CASSTRSVAQETQYF.

The chain has TRBV9 and TRBJ2-3; 9 bases fit TRBD2. Trimming cost V 4 bases and J 0 bases; bases outside gene matches: 9. The V gene's germline CDR1 is SGDLS and CDR2 YYNGEE. The CDR3 is made up of 17 amino acids. The CDR3 reads CASSKGLAGRSTDTQYF. The CDR3, as DNA: TGTGCCAGCAGCAAGGGACTAGCAGGGAGAAGCACAGATACGCAGTATTTT.

V usage is TRBV20-1 and J usage is TRBJ2-7; the D gene is possibly TRBD1 (5 bases). The CDR3 has 13 residues. Germline CDR1 reads DFQATT; CDR2 reads SNEGSKA (reference sequence). V lost 0 bases, J lost 6 bases, and 12 bases lay in between. This CDR3 reads CSARDRGRGEQYF. The CDR3 DNA is TGCAGTGCTAGAGATAGGGGCAGAGGCGAGCAGTACTTC.

The genes are TRBV25-1 and TRBJ2-7; D is possibly TRBD1 (5 bases). The CDR3 extends over 13 amino acids. Germline-derived CDR1 and CDR2 are MGHDK and SYGVNS. Trimming removed 3 bases at V and 4 bases at J, with 10 bases between. CDR3 amino acids: CASSDFRVYEQYF. The CDR3 coding sequence is TGTGCCAGCAGTGACTTCAGGGTTTACGAGCAGTACTTC.

V gene TRBV14 combines with J gene TRBJ2-7, with 9 bases aligning to TRBD2. This CDR3 is built from 16 residues. Germline CDR1 reads SGHDN; CDR2 reads FVKESK. After removal of 4 bases from V and 1 base from J, the junction contained 8 bases not matched to a gene. The CDR3 spells CASSRLSGSESYEQYV. CDR3 DNA sequence: TGTGCCAGCAGCCGACTTAGCGGGAGTGAGTCCTACGAGCAGTACGTC.

The chain is built from TRBV20-1 and TRBJ2-1; perhaps TRBD2 as D (5 bases). This CDR3 is built from 14 residues. Germline CDR1 DFQATT, CDR2 SNEGSKA (reference sequence). V lost 2 bases to trimming and J lost 2 bases, with 10 bases between them. Written as DNA, the CDR3 is TGCAGTGCTAGAAGCGAGGGCCCCTACAATGAGCAGTTCTTC. This codes for CSARSEGPYNEQFF.